This is a list of T cell receptor beta chains from one sample in a study of human T cells and chemical hapten exposure. Each CDR3 protein gets one entry after TCRdb re-called the RACE reads with MiXCR. Among approximately 34,000 distinct CDR3 sequences listed, 6% to 7% were seen once. The specimen comprised whole blood, sampled in connection with sensitization to the hapten diphenylcyclopropenone (DPC). These receptor sequences come from a woman younger than 45 with alopecia areata. Some clones in this sample may be carry-over from other donors' samples. Each CDR3 is given with its conserved first and last residue. D genes are given only for firm matches. Clone size appears in some rows only: once, few, many, or a class for an expanded clone.

V	size	D	J	CDR3	DNA
TRBV6-1	NA	NA	TRBJ1-1	CASSAQWDERGTEAFF	TGTGCCAGCAGTGCTCAATGGGACGAACGGGGCACTGAAGCTTTCTTT
TRBV30	few	NA	TRBJ2-5	CAWSPTRGYEETQYF	TGTGCCTGGAGTCCGACCCGGGGGTACGAAGAGACCCAGTACTTC
TRBV6-2/TRBV6-3	few	NA	TRBJ1-1	CASSIQGGTEAFF	TGTGCCAGCAGTATTCAGGGAGGCACTGAAGCTTTCTTT
TRBV4-2	few	TRBD2	TRBJ2-4	CASSPRAGGRDKNIQYF	TGTGCCAGCAGCCCGAGAGCGGGGGGGCGAGACAAAAACATTCAGTACTTC
TRBV12-3/TRBV12-4	NA	TRBD2	TRBJ2-3	CASSSPAGGPWDTQYF	TGTGCCAGCAGTTCCCCCGCGGGGGGGCCCTGGGATACGCAGTATTTT
TRBV29-1	few	NA	TRBJ2-5	CSARPAEAETQYF	TGCAGCGCCCGACCCGCGGAGGCAGAGACCCAGTACTTC
TRBV6-1	few	NA	TRBJ1-1	CASSAQGGGYLNTEAFF	TGTGCCAGCAGTGCCCAAGGGGGGGGTTATTTGAACACTGAAGCTTTCTTT
TRBV5-8	few	NA	TRBJ2-7	CASSFSRGYEQYF	TGTGCCAGCAGCTTTTCCAGGGGCTACGAGCAGTACTTC
TRBV10-3	few	NA	TRBJ1-5	CAISSPGGPQHF	TGTGCCATCAGCAGTCCCGGCGGGCCCCAGCATTTT
TRBV6-2/TRBV6-3	many	TRBD2	TRBJ2-1	CASSYSPGLAGGRVNEQFF	TGTGCCAGCAGTTACTCCCCCGGACTAGCGGGGGGGCGCGTCAATGAGCAGTTCTTC
TRBV6-5	many	NA	TRBJ2-3	CASNRPGGDTQYF	TGTGCCAGCAATCGACCCGGGGGAGATACGCAGTATTTT
TRBV27	NA	NA	TRBJ2-7	CASKPFRQGSSYEQYF	TGTGCCAGCAAACCGTTTCGCCAGGGGAGCTCCTACGAGCAGTACTTC
TRBV6-4	few	TRBD2	TRBJ2-1	CASGTSGESEQFF	TGTGCCAGCGGGACTAGCGGGGAGAGTGAGCAGTTCTTC
TRBV2	many	TRBD1	TRBJ1-4	CASINQGVGKLFF	TGTGCCAGCATCAACCAGGGGGTGGGAAAACTGTTTTTT
TRBV20-1	many	TRBD1	TRBJ1-1	CSAGNRGLNTEAFF	TGCAGTGCTGGAAACAGGGGTCTTAACACTGAAGCTTTCTTT
TRBV6-5	NA	TRBD1	TRBJ1-5	CASRGQGRLQPQHF	TGTGCCAGCAGGGGACAGGGGCGGCTACAGCCCCAGCATTTT
TRBV4-2	many	TRBD1	TRBJ1-2	CASSQTGGGGYGYTF	TGTGCCAGCAGCCAAACAGGGGGTGGAGGCTATGGCTACACCTTC
TRBV7-2	many	TRBD2	TRBJ2-1	CASSLVGLAGGNEQFF	TGTGCCAGCAGCTTAGTGGGGCTAGCGGGGGGCAATGAGCAGTTCTTC
TRBV13	many	TRBD1	TRBJ2-7	CASSPTPDRPYEQYF	TGTGCCAGCAGCCCTACGCCGGACAGGCCCTACGAGCAGTACTTC
TRBV3-1	NA	NA	TRBJ2-7	CASSQVPGVEQYF	TGTGCCAGCAGCCAAGTCCCGGGGGTCGAGCAGTACTTC
TRBV29-1	NA	NA	TRBJ1-2	CSVDRSGPTNYGYTF	TGCAGCGTCGATAGATCGGGACCGACCAACTATGGCTACACCTTC
TRBV12-3/TRBV12-4	many	TRBD2	TRBJ2-1	CASSSLLAGGYNEQFF	TGTGCCAGCAGTTCTTTACTAGCGGGGGGGTACAATGAGCAGTTCTTC
TRBV6-2/TRBV6-3	NA	NA	TRBJ1-4	CASSYSNQAGEKLFF	TGTGCCAGCAGTTACTCGAATCAGGCGGGGGAAAAACTGTTTTTT
TRBV28	many	TRBD2	TRBJ2-6	CASSRPGGSSGANVLTF	TGTGCCAGCAGTCGTCCGGGAGGCAGCTCTGGGGCCAACGTCCTGACTTTC
TRBV2	NA	NA	TRBJ2-3	CASSDPTGTRTQYF	TGTGCCAGCAGCGATCCGACAGGCACTAGGACGCAGTATTTT
TRBV20-1	many	NA	TRBJ1-5	CSATKATPGGGQPQHF	TGCAGTGCTACAAAAGCAACACCGGGGGGAGGGCAGCCCCAGCATTTT
TRBV11-1	few	NA	TRBJ2-2	CASSLDRRNTGELFF	TGTGCCAGCAGTTTAGACAGGAGGAACACCGGGGAGCTGTTTTTT
TRBV12-3/TRBV12-4	NA	NA	TRBJ1-2	CASSYTTEGYGYTF	TGTGCCAGCAGTTATACTACAGAGGGTTATGGCTACACCTTC
TRBV12-3/TRBV12-4	many	NA	TRBJ1-6	CASSLAGDRGSPLHF	TGTGCCAGCAGTTTAGCTGGGGACCGCGGGTCACCCCTCCACTTT
TRBV5-1	many	NA	TRBJ1-6	CASSFTTGNSPLHF	TGCGCCAGCAGCTTCACAACAGGGAATTCACCCCTCCACTTT
TRBV4-2	many	TRBD1	TRBJ2-7	CASSPEVGTVNYEQYF	TGTGCCAGCAGCCCAGAGGTAGGGACAGTTAACTACGAGCAGTACTTC
TRBV7-3	many	TRBD2	TRBJ2-2	CASSWGGNTGELFF	TGTGCCAGCAGTTGGGGGGGAAACACCGGGGAGCTGTTTTTT
TRBV18	NA	NA	TRBJ2-5	CASSDFGGETQYF	TGTGCCAGCTCAGATTTCGGGGGAGAGACCCAGTACTTC
TRBV5-5	NA	TRBD2	TRBJ2-7	CASGSSGGAREQYF	TGTGCCAGCGGGTCTAGCGGGGGGGCGCGTGAGCAGTACTTC
TRBV5-1	NA	NA	TRBJ2-2	CASSAFFTGELFF	TGCGCCAGCAGCGCCTTTTTCACCGGGGAGCTGTTTTTT
TRBV5-6	few	NA	TRBJ1-5	CASSLSGGQQPQHF	TGTGCCAGCAGCTTGTCGGGGGGCCAACAGCCCCAGCATTTT
TRBV27	NA	NA	TRBJ1-5	CASSLGRQSPQHF	TGTGCCAGCAGTTTAGGCCGCCAGTCGCCCCAGCATTTT
TRBV4-3	NA	NA	TRBJ2-4	CASSQQQGVLAKNIQYF	TGCGCCAGCAGCCAGCAACAGGGTGTTCTAGCCAAAAACATTCAGTACTTC
TRBV29-1	few	NA	TRBJ2-5	CSVRPQGGETQYF	TGCAGCGTTCGGCCCCAAGGCGGGGAGACCCAGTACTTC
TRBV2	NA	NA	TRBJ1-6	CASSEGRGSLYNSPLHF	TGTGCCAGCAGCGAAGGCCGGGGGTCCTTATATAATTCACCCCTCCACTTT
TRBV12-3/TRBV12-4	NA	NA	TRBJ2-5	CASSSVETQYF	TGTGCCAGCAGTTCCGTGGAGACCCAGTACTTC
TRBV5-1	NA	TRBD2	TRBJ2-7	CASSFAGGPYEQYF	TGCGCCAGCAGCTTTGCGGGGGGCCCCTACGAGCAGTACTTC
TRBV6-2/TRBV6-3	few	NA	TRBJ2-3	CASSYPAGLPTDTQYF	TGTGCCAGCAGTTACCCCGCGGGACTCCCAACAGATACGCAGTATTTT
TRBV4-3	many	NA	TRBJ2-7	CASSQDGPGSYIIYEQYF	TGCGCCAGCAGCCAAGACGGGCCCGGGTCTTATATAATCTACGAGCAGTACTTC
TRBV4-2	many	TRBD1	TRBJ1-3	CASSQDRQGVISGNTIYF	TGTGCCAGCAGCCAAGATCGGCAGGGGGTCATTTCTGGAAACACCATATATTTT
TRBV5-4	NA	NA	TRBJ2-1	CASSGVGEQFF	TGTGCCAGCAGTGGGGTTGGTGAGCAGTTCTTC
TRBV3-1	few	NA	TRBJ1-1	CASSRSGYTTEAFF	TGTGCCAGCAGCCGTTCCGGGTATACCACTGAAGCTTTCTTT